This is a list of T cell receptor beta chains from one sample in a study of control samples from healthy donors and cancer patients. Sequencing was performed with immunoSEQ multiplex PCR; in TCRdb, only in-frame clones are kept and a portion is missing. Counted here are 100,000 to 150,000 clones, about nine tenths occurring once; the ten biggest clones make up around 9.4%. Sequencing used blood. These receptors came from a middle-aged man in good health. Each CDR3 is given with its conserved first and last residue. A D gene is named only where the DNA matches it firmly. Not every row has a clone size; where given, it reads once, few, many or a size class.

15	NA	TRBV7-9	once	TRBJ1-6	TGTGCCAGCAGCTTCTTTTCGGGGGCGGAATCACCCCTCCACTTT	CASSFFSGAESPLHF
15	TRBD1	TRBV29-1	NA	TRBJ2-4	TGCAGCGCATCAGGACAGGGACTAGCCAAAAACATTCAGTACTTC	CSASGQGLAKNIQYF
15	NA	TRBV3-1/TRBV3-2	NA	TRBJ2-5	TGTGCCAGCAGCCGACCGATGGGGCAGCAAGAGACCCAGTACTTC	CASSRPMGQQETQYF
15	NA	TRBV18	NA	TRBJ1-4	TGTGCCAGCTCACCACGAGGCCAACCTTCGGAAAAACTGTTTTTT	CASSPRGQPSEKLFF
15	TRBD1	TRBV6-2/TRBV6-3	NA	TRBJ1-4	TGTGCCAGCAGTTGGTTCGGGACAGGGGATGAAAAACTGTTTTTT	CASSWFGTGDEKLFF
13	NA	TRBV6-1	NA	TRBJ2-7	TGTGCCAGCAGTGACCCGCCCATCTACGAGCAGTACTTC	CASSDPPIYEQYF
15	TRBD2	TRBV7-2	NA	TRBJ2-1	TGTGCCAGCAGGCTTGCTAGCGGCAACAGCAATGAGCAGTTCTTC	CASRLASGNSNEQFF
16	NA	TRBV7-2	NA	TRBJ1-1	TGTGCCAGCAGCTTAGGGCTAGGGGGGATGAACACTGAAGCTTTCTTT	CASSLGLGGMNTEAFF
15	TRBD2	TRBV2	NA	TRBJ2-3	TGTGCCAGCAGTCCCCAAGCTAGCGGGGGAGATACGCAGTATTTT	CASSPQASGGDTQYF
16	TRBD2	TRBV14	once	TRBJ2-5	TGTGCCAGCAGCCACCACTCGGGACTAGTCTCAGAGACCCAGTACTTC	CASSHHSGLVSETQYF
10	NA	TRBV11-3	NA	TRBJ2-1	TGTGCCAGCAGCTCCGGTGAGCAGTTCTTC	CASSSGEQFF
12	TRBD1	TRBV29-1	NA	TRBJ1-4	TGCAGCGTTGGGGACAGGGGTGAAAAACTGTTTTTT	CSVGDRGEKLFF
13	NA	TRBV10-2	NA	TRBJ1-2	TGCGCCAGCAGGGAAACAGGGAACTATGGCTACACCTTC	CASRETGNYGYTF
15	NA	TRBV7-2	once	TRBJ2-7	TGTGCCAGCAGTTACGTTAGCGGTACCTCCTACGAGCAGTACTTC	CASSYVSGTSYEQYF
14	NA	TRBV9	NA	TRBJ2-7	TGTGCCAGCAGCGTAGGCGGGGTCCGCGACGAGCAGTACTTC	CASSVGGVRDEQYF
12	NA	TRBV19	few	TRBJ1-2	TGTGCCAGTAATCCGGGGGACTATGGCTACACCTTC	CASNPGDYGYTF
14	TRBD1	TRBV19	NA	TRBJ1-2	TGTGCCAGTAGTAGGGACAGGGCGGTCGGTGGCTACACCTTC	CASSRDRAVGGYTF
15	NA	TRBV24-1	NA	TRBJ2-5	TGTGCCACCAGTGATTTGAAGGGGGGCTTAGAGACCCAGTACTTC	CATSDLKGGLETQYF
16	TRBD1	TRBV7-8	NA	TRBJ2-3	TGTGCCAGCAACGATCGGGACAGGGGAAGCACAGATACGCAGTATTTT	CASNDRDRGSTDTQYF
12	NA	TRBV7-9	once	TRBJ2-3	TGTGCCAGCAGGCCCAGCACAGATACGCAGTATTTT	CASRPSTDTQYF
15	TRBD2	TRBV5-5	NA	TRBJ2-7	TGTGCCAGCTCTCCTTTCGGGGGGGACTCCTACGAGCAGTACTTC	CASSPFGGDSYEQYF
16	TRBD2	TRBV29-1	NA	TRBJ2-3	TGCAGCGTGAGCAGACTAGCTTGGGATAACACAGATACGCAGTATTTT	CSVSRLAWDNTDTQYF
15	NA	TRBV7-3	NA	TRBJ2-7	TGTGCCAGCAGCTTAACGGGGGGGCCGATATACGAGCAGTACTTC	CASSLTGGPIYEQYF
16	NA	TRBV6-2/TRBV6-3	NA	TRBJ2-1	TGTGCCAGCAGCAACGGGATTGGGGGGCATTACAATGAGCAGTTCTTC	CASSNGIGGHYNEQFF
15	NA	TRBV5-1	NA	TRBJ2-2	TGCGCCAGCAGCTGGGGGACCGTGAACACCGGGGAGCTGTTTTTT	CASSWGTVNTGELFF
12	NA	TRBV29-1	NA	TRBJ1-5	TGCAGCGTTGTTTGGGGCAATCAGCCCCAGCATTTT	CSVVWGNQPQHF
17	TRBD1	TRBV6-2/TRBV6-3	NA	TRBJ1-5	TGTGCCAGCAGTTCACTCCACAGGGGAGGTAGCAATCAGCCCCAGCATTTT	CASSSLHRGGSNQPQHF
12	NA	TRBV7-8	NA	TRBJ2-1	TGTGCCAGCAGCCCGGACATATTCGAGCAGTTCTTC	CASSPDIFEQFF
15	NA	TRBV6-2/TRBV6-3	once	TRBJ2-3	TGTGCCAGCAGTGGTTGGACAGCAAACACAGATACGCAGTATTTT	CASSGWTANTDTQYF
14	NA	TRBV28	once	TRBJ1-1	TGTGCCAGCACTCTTCAGGGTACGAACACTGAAGCTTTCTTT	CASTLQGTNTEAFF
14	NA	TRBV2	NA	TRBJ1-2	TGTGCCAGCAGCCTCGACAGGAGCAGGGGTGGCTACACCTTC	CASSLDRSRGGYTF
13	NA	TRBV27	NA	TRBJ1-4	TGTGCCAGCAGTTTAGCGGGGGGCCGTCAACTGTTTTTT	CASSLAGGRQLFF
16	TRBD2	TRBV2	once	TRBJ2-7	TGTGCCAGCAGTGAAGGGCCACTAGCGGGGCTAAGGGAGCAGTACTTC	CASSEGPLAGLREQYF
13	NA	TRBV12-5	NA	TRBJ1-1	TGTGCGAGTCAAGGTTTTTCTGACACTGAAGCTTTCTTT	CASQGFSDTEAFF
15	NA	TRBV9	NA	TRBJ2-5	TGTGCCAGCAGCGGAACGACTCTCCTGGCGGAGACCCAGTACTTC	CASSGTTLLAETQYF
13	NA	TRBV30	NA	TRBJ1-5	TGTGCCTGGACACGGGATCAAGTCCAGCCCCAGCATTTT	CAWTRDQVQPQHF
16	NA	TRBV9	NA	TRBJ1-3	TGTGCCAGCAGCGTAGCCCTGACAGAGTCTGGAAACACCATATATTTT	CASSVALTESGNTIYF
15	TRBD1	TRBV10-3	NA	TRBJ2-5	TGTGCCATCAGAGCGGGACAGGGTGTTGGAGAGACCCAGTACTTC	CAIRAGQGVGETQYF
13	NA	TRBV9	NA	TRBJ1-6	TGTGCCAGCAGCGTTACAGGAAATTCACCCCTCCACTTT	CASSVTGNSPLHF
16	TRBD1	TRBV7-8	NA	TRBJ2-3	TGTGCCAGCAGCTTGCAGGACAGGGCTAACACAGATACGCAGTATTTT	CASSLQDRANTDTQYF
15	NA	TRBV5-1	once	TRBJ1-6	TGCGCCAGCAGCATACAGGGCGCGTATAATTCACCCCTCCACTTT	CASSIQGAYNSPLHF
13	NA	TRBV12-3/TRBV12-4	NA	TRBJ2-7	TGTGCCAGCAGTTTCGAGGGTGTGTACGAGCAGTACTTC	CASSFEGVYEQYF
16	NA	TRBV6-2/TRBV6-3	NA	TRBJ2-4	TGTGCCAGCAGTTACAAGAGGGGAGGAGTTGGAAACATTCAGTACTTC	CASSYKRGGVGNIQYF
15	TRBD2	TRBV5-4	NA	TRBJ2-2	TGTGCCAGCAGCGTAGCGGGGAAGAACACCGGGGAGCTGTTTTTT	CASSVAGKNTGELFF
17	NA	TRBV15	NA	TRBJ2-2	TGTGCCACCAGCAGAGATCTGGACCTCGTGCGCACCGGGGAGCTGTTTTTT	CATSRDLDLVRTGELFF
14	NA	TRBV30	NA	TRBJ1-2	TGTGCCTGGAGTCACTCAGGTCTTGGCTATGGCTACACCTTC	CAWSHSGLGYGYTF
12	TRBD1	TRBV29-1	NA	TRBJ1-5	TGCAGCGCCTGGACAGGGGGTCAGCCCCAGCATTTT	CSAWTGGQPQHF